This T cell receptor (beta chain) emerged from a study of T cell changes during pregnancy in multiple sclerosis. The CDR3 runs to 14 residues. Trimming cost V 4 bases and J 2 bases, with 11 bases left between them. Sequencing was performed with immunoSEQ multiplex PCR; in TCRdb, only in-frame clones are kept and a portion is missing. This repertoire shows approximately 37,000 clones, more than 70% found once; its top ten account for approximately 4.3%. The receptor was isolated from a female donor with multiple sclerosis, enrolled in a pregnancy study. The genes are TRBV23-1 and TRBJ2-5; a weak D match, TRBD2 (6 bases). TRBV23-1 qualifies as an ORF whose function is uncertain. Sequenced here: CD8+ T cells from peripheral blood mononuclear cells, sampled in the first trimester of pregnancy. The CDR3 sequence is CASSPRGWQETQYF. CDR3 bases: TGCGCCAGCAGTCCCCGGGGGTGGCAAGAGACCCAGTACTTC.